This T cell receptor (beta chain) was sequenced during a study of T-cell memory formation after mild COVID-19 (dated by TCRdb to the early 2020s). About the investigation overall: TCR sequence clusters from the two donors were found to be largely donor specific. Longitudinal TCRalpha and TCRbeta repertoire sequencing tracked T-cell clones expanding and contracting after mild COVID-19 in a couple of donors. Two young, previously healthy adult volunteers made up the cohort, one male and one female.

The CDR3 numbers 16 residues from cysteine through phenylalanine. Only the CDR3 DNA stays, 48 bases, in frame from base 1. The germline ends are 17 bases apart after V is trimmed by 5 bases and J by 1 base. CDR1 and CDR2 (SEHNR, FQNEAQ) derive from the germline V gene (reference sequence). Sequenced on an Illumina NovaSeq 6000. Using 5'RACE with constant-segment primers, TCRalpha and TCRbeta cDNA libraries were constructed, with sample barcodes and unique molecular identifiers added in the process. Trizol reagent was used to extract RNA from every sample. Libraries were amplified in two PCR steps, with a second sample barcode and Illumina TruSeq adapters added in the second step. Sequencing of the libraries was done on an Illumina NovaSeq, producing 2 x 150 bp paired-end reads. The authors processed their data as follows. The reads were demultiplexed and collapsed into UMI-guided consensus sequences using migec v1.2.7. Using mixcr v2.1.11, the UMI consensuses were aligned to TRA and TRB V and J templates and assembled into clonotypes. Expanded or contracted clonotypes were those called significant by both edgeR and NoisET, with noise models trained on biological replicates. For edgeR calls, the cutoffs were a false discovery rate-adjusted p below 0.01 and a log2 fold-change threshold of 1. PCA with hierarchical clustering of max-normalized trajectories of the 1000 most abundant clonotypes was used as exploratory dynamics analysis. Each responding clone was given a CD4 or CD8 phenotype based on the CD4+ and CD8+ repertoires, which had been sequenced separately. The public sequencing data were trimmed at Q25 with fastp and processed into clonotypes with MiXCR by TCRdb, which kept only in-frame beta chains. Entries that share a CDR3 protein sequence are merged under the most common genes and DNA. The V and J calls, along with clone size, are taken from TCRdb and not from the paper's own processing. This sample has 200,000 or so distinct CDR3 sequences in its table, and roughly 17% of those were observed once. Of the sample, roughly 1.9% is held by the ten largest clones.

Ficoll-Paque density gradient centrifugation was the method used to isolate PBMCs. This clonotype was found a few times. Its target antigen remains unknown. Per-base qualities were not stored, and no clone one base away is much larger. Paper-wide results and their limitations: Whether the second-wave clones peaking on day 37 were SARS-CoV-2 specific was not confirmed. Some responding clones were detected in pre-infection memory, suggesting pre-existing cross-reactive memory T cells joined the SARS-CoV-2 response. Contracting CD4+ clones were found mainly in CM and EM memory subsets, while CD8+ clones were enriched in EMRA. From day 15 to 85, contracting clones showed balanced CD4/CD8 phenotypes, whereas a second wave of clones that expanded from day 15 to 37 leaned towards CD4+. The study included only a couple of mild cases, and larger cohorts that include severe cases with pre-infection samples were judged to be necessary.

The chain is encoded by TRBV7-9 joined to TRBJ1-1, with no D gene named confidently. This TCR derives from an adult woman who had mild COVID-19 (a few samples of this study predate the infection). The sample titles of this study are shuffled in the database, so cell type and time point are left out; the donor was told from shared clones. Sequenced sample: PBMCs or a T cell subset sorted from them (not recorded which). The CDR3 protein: CASSIGSLSANTEAFF. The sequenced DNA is TGTGCCAGCAGCATAGGATCGCTCAGCGCGAACACTGAAGCTTTCTTT. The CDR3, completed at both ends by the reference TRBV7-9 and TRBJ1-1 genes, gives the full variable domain DTGVSQNPRHKITKRGQNVTFRCDPISEHNRLYWYRQTLGQGPEFLTYFQNEAQLEKSRLLSDRFSAERPKGSFSTLEIQRTEQGDSAMYLCASSIGSLSANTEAFFGQGTRLTVV.